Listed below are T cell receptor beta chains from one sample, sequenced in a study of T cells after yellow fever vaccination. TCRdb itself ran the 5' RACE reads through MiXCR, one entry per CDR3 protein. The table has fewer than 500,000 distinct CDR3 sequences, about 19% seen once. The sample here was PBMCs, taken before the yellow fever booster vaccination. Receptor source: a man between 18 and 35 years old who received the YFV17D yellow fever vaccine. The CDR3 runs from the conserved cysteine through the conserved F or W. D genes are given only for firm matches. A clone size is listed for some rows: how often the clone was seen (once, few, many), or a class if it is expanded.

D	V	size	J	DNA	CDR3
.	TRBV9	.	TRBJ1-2	TGTGCCAGCAGCGTAGGGTCCGGAGTCTATGGCTACACCTTC	CASSVGSGVYGYTF
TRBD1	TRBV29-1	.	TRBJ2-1	TGCAGCTATTCCCCGGGACAGGGACGCAATGAGCAGTTCTTC	CSYSPGQGRNEQFF
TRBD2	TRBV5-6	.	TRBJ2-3	TGTGCCAGCAGCTCCGCGGGGGGGCCGCAAGATACGCAGTATTTT	CASSSAGGPQDTQYF
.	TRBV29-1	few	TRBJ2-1	TGCAGCGTTGTGGCAGGGAATCGGGTCAAGCAGTTCTTC	CSVVAGNRVKQFF
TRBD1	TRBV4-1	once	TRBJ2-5	TGCGCCAGCAGCCAAGTTTGGGGACAGTTACAAGAGACCCAGTACTTC	CASSQVWGQLQETQYF
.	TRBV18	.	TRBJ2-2	TGTGCCAGCTCACGGAGTGCGGGGATGAACACCGGGGAGCTGTTTTTT	CASSRSAGMNTGELFF
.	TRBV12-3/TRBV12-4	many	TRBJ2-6	TGTGCCAGCAGCTTTGACACCTCTGGGGCCAACGTCCTGACTTTC	CASSFDTSGANVLTF
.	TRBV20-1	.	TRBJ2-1	TGCAGTGCCCCAACCCCTCCTCGGGGCCCCAATGAGCAGTTCTTC	CSAPTPPRGPNEQFF
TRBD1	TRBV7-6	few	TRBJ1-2	TGTGCCAGCAGCAGTAGACAGGGGGAGTTTGGCTACACCTTC	CASSSRQGEFGYTF
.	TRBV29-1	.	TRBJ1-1	TGCAGCGTTGAAGATGCGGGGACTGAAGCTTTCTTT	CSVEDAGTEAFF
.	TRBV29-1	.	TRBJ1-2	TGCAGCGTTGAAGAATCAGGGGCGAGCGGCTACACCTTC	CSVEESGASGYTF
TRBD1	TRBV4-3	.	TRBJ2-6	TGCGCCAGCAGCCCCGACAGGGGGACGGCTGGGGCCAACGTCCTGACTTTC	CASSPDRGTAGANVLTF
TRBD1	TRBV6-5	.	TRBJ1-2	TGTGCCAGCAGCTCCGACAGGGTTAGGGGCTACACCTTC	CASSSDRVRGYTF
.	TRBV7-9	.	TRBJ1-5	TGTGCCAGCAGCCCTCCAGGTAATAGCAATCAGCCCCAGCATTTT	CASSPPGNSNQPQHF
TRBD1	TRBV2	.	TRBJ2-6	TGTGCCAGCACCCCTAATGCAGGGGGAAGCTCTGGGGCCAACGTCCTGACTTTC	CASTPNAGGSSGANVLTF
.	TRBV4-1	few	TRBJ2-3	TGCGCCAGCAGCCAAGCCTCATCCAGCACAGATACGCAGTATTTT	CASSQASSSTDTQYF
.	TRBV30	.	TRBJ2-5	TGTGCCTGGAAGGGACTTTGGGAGACCCAGTACTTC	CAWKGLWETQYF
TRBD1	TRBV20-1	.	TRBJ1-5	TGCAGTGCAGCACAGGGGAGCAATCAGCCCCAGCATTTT	CSAAQGSNQPQHF
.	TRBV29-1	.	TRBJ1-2	TGCAGCGTCCCCCGGGGGCGCGGCTACACCTTC	CSVPRGRGYTF
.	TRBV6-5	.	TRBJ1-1	TGTGCCAGCAAAACGAACACTGAAGCTTTCTTT	CASKTNTEAFF
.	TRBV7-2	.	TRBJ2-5	TGTGCCAGCAGCTCGAGGAAAACAGGGTTTCAAGAGACCCAGTACTTC	CASSSRKTGFQETQYF
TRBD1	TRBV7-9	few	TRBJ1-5	TGTGCCAGCAGCCAATGGACAGGGACGGCTTCGCCCCAGCATTTT	CASSQWTGTASPQHF
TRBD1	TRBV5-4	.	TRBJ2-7	TGTGCCAGCAGCTGGACAGGCTCCTACGAGCAGTACTTC	CASSWTGSYEQYF
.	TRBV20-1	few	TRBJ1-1	TGCAGTGCTAGACCAGGGGTGAACACTGAAGCTTTCTTT	CSARPGVNTEAFF
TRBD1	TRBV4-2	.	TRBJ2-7	TGTGCCAGCAGCCAAGGACAGGGATCCGAGCAGTACTTC	CASSQGQGSEQYF
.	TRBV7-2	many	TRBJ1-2	TGTGCCAGCAGCCCTCAGGGGAATTCTGGCTACACCTTC	CASSPQGNSGYTF
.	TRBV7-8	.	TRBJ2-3	TGTGCCAGCAGCATCTCTAGAATTGTCGATACGCAGTATTTT	CASSISRIVDTQYF
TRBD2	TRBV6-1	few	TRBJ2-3	TGTGCCGCCTCGACTAGCGGGGGGAGGGATACGCAGTATTTT	CAASTSGGRDTQYF
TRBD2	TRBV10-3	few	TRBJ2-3	TGTGCCACCAGGACTAGCGGGGGACTTGCAGATACGCAGTATTTT	CATRTSGGLADTQYF
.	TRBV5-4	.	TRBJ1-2	TGTGCCAGCAGCCTCTGGGGCGTGAACTATGGCTACACCTTC	CASSLWGVNYGYTF
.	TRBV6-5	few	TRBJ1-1	TGTGCCAGCCGGCAGGGGTTTTCCACTGAAGCTTTCTTT	CASRQGFSTEAFF
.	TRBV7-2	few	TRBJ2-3	TGTGCCAGCAGCTTAGTGAGTGGAGATACGCAGTATTTT	CASSLVSGDTQYF
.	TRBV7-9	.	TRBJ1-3	TGTGCCAGCAGCTTATCCTACTCTGGAAACACCATATATTTT	CASSLSYSGNTIYF
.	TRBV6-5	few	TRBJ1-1	TGTGCCAGCACCACCCCGGGGGCGAGGACTGAAGCTTTCTTT	CASTTPGARTEAFF
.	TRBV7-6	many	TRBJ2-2	TGTGCCAGCAGCTTAAGACCCGGGAACACCGGGGAGCTGTTTTTT	CASSLRPGNTGELFF
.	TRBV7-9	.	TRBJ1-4	TGTGCCAGCAGCTTAGGGCGTAGAGAAAAACTGTTTTTT	CASSLGRREKLFF